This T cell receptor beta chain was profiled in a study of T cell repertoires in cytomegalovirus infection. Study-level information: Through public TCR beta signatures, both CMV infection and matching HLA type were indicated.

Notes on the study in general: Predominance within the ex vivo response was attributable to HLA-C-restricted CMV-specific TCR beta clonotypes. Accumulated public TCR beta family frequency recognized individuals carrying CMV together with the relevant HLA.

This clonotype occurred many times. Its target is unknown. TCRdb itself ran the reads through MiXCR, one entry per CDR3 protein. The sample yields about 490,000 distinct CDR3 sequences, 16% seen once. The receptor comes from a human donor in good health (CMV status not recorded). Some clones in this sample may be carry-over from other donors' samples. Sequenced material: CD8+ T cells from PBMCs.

The chain's CDR3 is CASSLIRPHNEQFF. The CDR3 DNA reads TGTGCCAGCAGCTTAATTCGGCCGCACAATGAGCAGTTCTTC. The chain combines TRBV7-8 with TRBJ2-1; D is ambiguous. V shed 2 bases and J shed 5 bases, with 10 bases lying between them. Germline-derived CDR1 and CDR2 are SGHVS and FQNEAQ. The CDR3 contains 14 residues.